This T cell receptor (beta chain) is from a study of shared clonotypes between healthy human individuals. Genomic DNA (from each subset) was split evenly across several immunoSEQ plates. This table comes from immunoSEQ multiplex PCR, and its TCRdb copy is limited to in-frame clones, with some not included. This sample has 2 million or so clones, with approximately 94% found just once. Terminally differentiated effector memory CD45RA+ cells were excluded from the naive CD8 cells, which were CD45RO-negative and positively selected for CCR7. General study results and limits: Shared clonotypes: about 5.3% naive CD4, around 3.4% naive CD8, roughly 2.2% memory CD4, more than 0.3% memory CD8. What naive subsets generally showed was a larger estimated richness than memory subsets showed.

Notes on this clone: Its antigen is currently unknown.

Sequencing was carried out using naive CD8+ T cells sorted from blood. The clonotype comes from a man between 18 and 35 years old in good health.

The CDR3 DNA reads as TGTGCCAGTAGTTACAGGGGCGCTGAAGCTTTCTTT. As protein: CASSYRGAEAFF. The chain combines TRBV19 with TRBJ1-1; 7 bases align to TRBD1. CDR3 length equals 12 residues. CDR1 LNHDA and CDR2 SQIVND come from the germline V gene (reference sequence). V shed 5 bases, J shed 6 bases, and the junction held 3 bases outside the gene matches.